This T cell receptor beta chain emerged from a study of regulatory and conventional T cells in RAG deficiency. Germline values: CDR1 SGHRS, CDR2 YFSETQ. J gave up 4 bases and V 4 bases, and 6 bases lay outside the gene matches. The length of the CDR3 is 14 residues. This table comes from immunoSEQ multiplex PCR, and its TCRdb copy is limited to in-frame clones, with some not included. The table has 30,000 to 40,000 clones, approximately 80% seen once. Genomic DNA came from blood conventional CD4+ T cells gated CD25-low CD127-high. Overall study findings and caveats: Omenn patients showed >80% Treg-Tconv overlap and shorter CDR3 lengths. Other subsets showed around 9.4-fold reductions, but Treg unique TCR beta sequences fell approximately 100-fold in these patients.

On this clone: As yet, its antigen is unknown.

The same specimen was also included in a second study, on regulatory T cells. That source reports: Primers: 52 TRBV forward and 13 TRBJ reverse. Skewed V and J usage and few unique V-J pairs marked patient repertoires, most in Tregs.

The clonotype was recovered from a human donor in good health. Material: CD4+ effector T cells sorted from blood. The rearrangement links TRBV5-1 to TRBJ2-5; the match to TRBD1 covers 8 bases. CDR3 sequence reads: CASSTRGLGETQYF. The CDR3, as DNA: TGCGCCAGCAGCACCAGGGGGCTGGGAGAGACCCAGTACTTC.